What follows is one T cell receptor beta chain and its context. The sample comes from a study of blood T cell repertoires in COVID-19. Trimming cost V 1 base and J 0 bases, with 14 bases left between them. From germline, CDR1 is SGHTS and CDR2 YDEGEE. The CDR3 contains 16 residues. Sequencing was performed with immunoSEQ multiplex PCR; in TCRdb, only in-frame clones are kept and a portion is missing. The data hold about 150,000 clones, with 87% observed a single time. The receptor was isolated from a woman aged 60 to 75 with active or convalescent COVID-19. The chain recombines TRBV5-8 with TRBJ2-7; D may be TRBD1 (5 bases). The sequencing input was peripheral blood. This CDR3 is CASSLLRAADSYEQYF. The DNA for the CDR3 is TGTGCCAGCAGCTTGCTCAGGGCTGCCGACTCCTACGAGCAGTACTTC.